This TCR beta chain appears in the sequencing data of a study of T cell changes during pregnancy in multiple sclerosis. Per the germline V gene, CDR1 is SGHRS and CDR2 is YFSETQ. The CDR3 is 13 residues long. Trimming took off 3 bases at V and 0 bases at J, with 6 bases between the two ends. Profiled with immunoSEQ multiplex PCR; TCRdb holds only in-frame clones, not every one. The data show about 51,000 clones, roughly 93% seen once. The sequence was collected from a female donor with multiple sclerosis, enrolled in a pregnancy study. The rearrangement joins TRBV5-1 to TRBJ1-1; possible D gene TRBD1, 5 bases. Sequenced material: peripheral blood, taken in the second trimester of pregnancy. The CDR3 is CASSSDMNTEAFF. The CDR3 DNA follows: TGCGCCAGCAGCTCGGACATGAACACTGAAGCTTTCTTT.